The 31 T cell receptor beta chains given below trace back to one sample, sequenced in a study of PD-L1 blockade in urothelial cancer. Only in-frame clones appear in the TCRdb table, and some are missing; sequencing was by immunoSEQ multiplex PCR. This table has around 45,000 clones, 88% appearing once. The input for sequencing was PBMCs, taken around atezolizumab (anti-PD-L1) treatment. These receptors were collected from an older woman with urothelial cancer.

The J gene is TRBJ2-3, the V gene TRBV9; D gene ambiguous. Trimming removed 3 bases from V and 0 bases from J, with 11 bases in between. The CDR3 contains 15 residues. Germline V gene sequence: CDR1 SGDLS, CDR2 YYNGEE. The CDR3 sequence: CASSDRKTSTDTQYF. The DNA of the CDR3 is TGTGCCAGCAGCGACAGAAAAACTAGCACAGATACGCAGTATTTT. The variable domain in full, completed from reference TRBV9 and TRBJ2-3, reads DSGVTQTPKHLITATGQRVTLRCSPRSGDLSVYWYQQSLDQGLQFLIQYYNGEERAKGNILERFSAQQFPDLHSELNLSSLELGDSALYFCASSDRKTSTDTQYFGPGTRLTVL.

In DNA form, the CDR3 reads TGTGCCAGTAGTATAACGTGGGCGGGAAGCTCCTACGAGCAGTACTTC. Residues: CASSITWAGSSYEQYF. The chain is built from TRBV19 and TRBJ2-7; D may be TRBD2 (6 bases). V dropped 2 bases and J dropped 0 bases, with 14 bases sitting between them. This CDR3 spans 16 amino acids. CDR1 is LNHDA and CDR2 is SQIVND in the germline V gene (reference sequence).

There are a few counts of this clone. The V and J genes are TRBV10-2 and TRBJ2-1, with TRBD2 matching 8 bases. This CDR3 comprises 13 residues. V dropped 7 bases and J dropped 7; count of bases not matched to a gene: 6. Germline V lookup: CDR1 WSHSY, CDR2 SAAADI. The CDR3 loop reads CASNRGGRNEQFF. Here the CDR3 DNA reads TGCGCCAGCAATCGGGGGGGCCGGAATGAGCAGTTCTTC.

The V gene is TRBV7-7, the J gene TRBJ2-1, with 7 nucleotides matching TRBD1. V shed 3 bases, J shed 7 bases, and the junction held 9 bases outside the gene matches. The CDR3 has 15 residues. Looked up from germline, CDR1 is SSHAT and CDR2 is FNYEAQ (reference sequence). The CDR3 loop is CASSFSDRETNEQFF. The CDR3 bases are TGTGCCAGCAGCTTTTCCGACAGGGAGACTAATGAGCAGTTCTTC.

The chain couples TRBV11-3 to TRBJ1-1, with D uncertain. Germline CDR1 SGHNT, CDR2 YENEEA. V lost 1 base, J lost 1 base, and 7 bases lay in between. This CDR3 has 14 amino acids. The CDR3 here is CASSLGPGNTEAFF. CDR3 coding DNA: TGTGCCAGCAGCTTAGGCCCAGGGAACACTGAAGCTTTCTTT.

The chain carries TRBV7-9 and TRBJ1-1; no firm D call. The germline gives CDR1 SEHNR, CDR2 FQNEAQ (reference sequence). Trimming removed 3 bases at V and 0 bases at J, with 14 bases between. This CDR3 region has 16 residues. This CDR3 reads CASSFPVKAVNTEAFF. The CDR3 DNA is TGTGCCAGCAGCTTCCCGGTAAAAGCGGTGAACACTGAAGCTTTCTTT. The full variable domain, in which reference TRBV7-9 and TRBJ1-1 provide the parts outside the CDR3, is DTGVSQNPRHKITKRGQNVTFRCDPISEHNRLYWYRQTLGQGPEFLTYFQNEAQLEKSRLLSDRFSAERPKGSFSTLEIQRTEQGDSAMYLCASSFPVKAVNTEAFFGQGTRLTVV.

The rearrangement uses TRBV7-3 and TRBJ2-3, with 14 bases matching TRBD2. Per germline, CDR1 SGHTA and CDR2 FQGTGA. J lost 2 bases, V lost 3 bases, and 4 bases had no gene match. The CDR3 runs 17 residues. The CDR3 region is CASSFWTSGGNTDTQYF. In DNA, the CDR3 is TGTGCCAGCAGCTTTTGGACTAGCGGGGGGAACACAGATACGCAGTATTTT.

This clone has just one count. The rearrangement joins TRBV28 to TRBJ2-5; TRBD2 aligns across 12 bases. Trimming at V came to 3 bases and at J to 5 bases, leaving 16 bases not matched to a gene. The CDR3 is made up of 19 amino acids. The germline gives CDR1 MDHEN, CDR2 SYDVKM. CDR3 nucleotides: TGTGCCAGCAGTTTCCCCTCAACAGGGCGGACTAGCGGGACGGAGACCCAGTACTTC. Translating it yields CASSFPSTGRTSGTETQYF. The entire variable domain, with the rest obtained from reference TRBV28 and TRBJ2-5, is as follows: DVKVTQSSRYLVKRTGEKVFLECVQDMDHENMFWYRQDPGLGLRLIYFSYDVKMKEKGDIPEGYSVSREKKERFSLILESASTNQTSMYLCASSFPSTGRTSGTETQYFGPGTRLLVL.

The chain is built from TRBV10-3 and TRBJ1-4; D gene ambiguous. CDR1 is ENHRY, CDR2 SYGVKD, per germline. The CDR3 is made up of 14 amino acids. V lost 3 bases to trimming and J lost 0 bases, with 5 bases between them. Written as DNA, the CDR3 is TGTGCCATCAGTGACCCCGCAACTAATGAAAAACTGTTTTTT. This sequence encodes CAISDPATNEKLFF.

The chain has TRBV6-5 and TRBJ1-4, with TRBD1 matching 9 bases. V was pared by 6 bases and J by 7 bases, with 6 bases of the junction left unmatched. The CDR3 loop spans 14 amino acids. Germline CDR1 MNHEY, CDR2 SVGAGI. The CDR3 loop reads CASRATGGREKLFF. As DNA, the CDR3 is TGTGCCAGCAGGGCGACAGGGGGACGTGAAAAACTGTTTTTT.

This clone was counted a single time. This chain connects TRBV4-3 to TRBJ2-7, with TRBD1 matching over 8 bases. Germline V gives CDR1 LGHNA, CDR2 YSLEER. V lost 0 bases and J lost 0; bases outside the gene matches: 7. The CDR3 has 17 residues. CDR3 coding DNA: TGCGCCAGCAGCCAAGATTTCGGGACAGGCGACTCCTACGAGCAGTACTTC. It is translated as CASSQDFGTGDSYEQYF.

The chain is built from TRBV28 and TRBJ1-1; D is ambiguous. There are 16 residues in the CDR3. Trimming took off 6 bases at V and 5 bases at J, with 22 bases between the two ends. CDR1 and CDR2 (germline): MDHEN, SYDVKM. Here the CDR3 DNA reads TGTGCCAGCAGCCCAAACCACAAATCGTTGAGGACTGAAGCTTTCTTT. Protein: CASSPNHKSLRTEAFF.

The chain links TRBV6-6 to TRBJ1-3; TRBD1 aligns across 7 bases. Germline V gives CDR1 MNHNY, CDR2 SVGAGI (reference sequence). V trimming: 4 bases; J trimming: 1 base; junction bases outside the gene matches: 7. The CDR3 extends over 16 amino acids. As DNA, the CDR3 is TGTGCCAGCAGTTTGGGGACAGCAACATCTGGAAACACCATATATTTT. This sequence encodes CASSLGTATSGNTIYF.

J is TRBJ2-2 and V is TRBV11-2; 7 positions agree with TRBD2. CDR1 is SGHAT and CDR2 is FQNNGV in the germline V gene. The trim removed 1 base at V and 1 base at J, leaving 3 bases unmatched. The CDR3 covers 16 residues. The CDR3 bases are TGTGCCAGCAGCTTAGCGGGGGGACGGAACACCGGGGAGCTGTTTTTT. It yields the protein CASSLAGGRNTGELFF.

This sequence joins TRBV6-5 and TRBJ2-5, with D maybe TRBD2 (5 bases). The CDR3 has 14 residues. Germline V gene data show CDR1 as MNHEY and CDR2 as SVGAGI. Trimming pared 6 bases from V and 1 base from J, leaving 12 bases between. The CDR3 nucleotides read TGTGCCAGCAGGACGGGGAGTCCCCAAGAGACCCAGTACTTC. This encodes CASRTGSPQETQYF.

V gene TRBV9 combines with J gene TRBJ2-1, with 14 bases lining up with TRBD2. The germline V gene encodes CDR1 SGDLS and CDR2 YYNGEE. CDR3 size: 16 residues. V dropped 3 bases and J dropped 2; count of bases not matched to a gene: 1. CDR3 amino acids: CASSGLAGGPYNEQFF. In DNA, the CDR3 is TGTGCCAGCAGCGGACTAGCGGGAGGGCCCTACAATGAGCAGTTCTTC.

The chain joins TRBV5-6 to TRBJ2-5; 8 bases match TRBD2. This CDR3 has 15 amino acids. Losses at the gene ends were 4 bases for V and 5 bases for J; bases not matched to a gene: 10. Germline CDR1 reads SGHDT; CDR2 reads YYEEEE. CDR3 coding DNA: TGTGCCAGCAGCCTTCTAGCGGGTGGTACGGAGACCCAGTACTTC. Protein: CASSLLAGGTETQYF.

The V gene is TRBV7-9, the J gene TRBJ1-4; 8 bases are a match to TRBD1. V gave up 5 bases and J gave up 6 bases; unmatched junction bases: 8. This CDR3 comprises 15 residues. Germline lookup yields CDR1 SEHNR and CDR2 FQNEAQ (reference sequence). CDR3 nucleotides: TGTGCCAGCAGCCCAGGACAGGGAGGATATGAAAAACTGTTTTTT. This encodes CASSPGQGGYEKLFF. The full variable domain, with the rest looked up from reference TRBV7-9 and TRBJ1-4, is DTGVSQNPRHKITKRGQNVTFRCDPISEHNRLYWYRQTLGQGPEFLTYFQNEAQLEKSRLLSDRFSAERPKGSFSTLEIQRTEQGDSAMYLCASSPGQGGYEKLFFGSGTQLSVL.

This sequence joins TRBV18 and TRBJ2-2, with D hard to call. CDR3 size: 15 residues. Trimming stripped 6 bases from V and 4 bases from J, with 15 bases between. Per the germline V gene, CDR1 is KGHSH and CDR2 is LQKENI. The CDR3 spells CASSPDLGSTGELFF. The CDR3 DNA sequence: TGTGCCAGCTCTCCCGACCTGGGCAGCACCGGGGAGCTGTTTTTT.

The chain combines TRBV7-6 with TRBJ2-5; TRBD1 agrees at 7 bases. Germline assignment: CDR1 SGHVS and CDR2 FNYEAQ. The CDR3 covers 16 residues. Trimming took 5 bases from V and 4 from J; bases not matched to a gene: 13. CDR3 nucleotides: TGTGCCAGCAGCCCCCCCCGAGGGGGCCCGGGAGAGACCCAGTACTTC. Translated, it gives CASSPPRGGPGETQYF.

This chain joins TRBV18 and TRBJ2-5, with TRBD2 identical over 7 bases. Germline V gene sequence: CDR1 KGHSH, CDR2 LQKENI. The CDR3 is made up of 14 amino acids. V shed 3 bases, J shed 3 bases, and the junction held 4 bases outside the gene matches. The CDR3 DNA follows: TGTGCCAGCTCACCTGGGACTATTAAAGAGACCCAGTACTTC. Encoded protein: CASSPGTIKETQYF.

The rearrangement uses TRBV6-6 and TRBJ2-1, with 10 nucleotides matching TRBD2. The CDR3 consists of 16 residues. V shed 5 bases and J 0 bases; nucleotides not matched to a gene: 4. Germline assignment: CDR1 MNHNY and CDR2 SVGAGI (reference sequence). For the CDR3, the DNA is TGTGCCAGCAGTCTCCAGCGGGAGGGCTCCTACAATGAGCAGTTCTTC. Amino acids: CASSLQREGSYNEQFF.

V and J are TRBV27 and TRBJ2-7, with TRBD1 matching 9 bases. The CDR3 covers 15 residues. Per the germline V gene, CDR1 is MNHEY and CDR2 is SMNVEV (reference sequence). Unmatched junction bases numbered 9, after V lost 4 bases and J lost 5 bases. CDR3 region: CASSSPGQGDHEQYF. In DNA form, the CDR3 reads TGTGCCAGCAGTTCCCCGGGACAGGGTGATCACGAGCAGTACTTC.

The gene calls are TRBV9 and TRBJ2-5, with D perhaps matching TRBD1 (6 bases). V was cut by 4 bases and J by 5 bases, with 12 bases left in between. Germline loops: CDR1 SGDLS, CDR2 YYNGEE. This CDR3 contains 13 residues. The CDR3 loop reads CASSRQVGETQYF. The CDR3 bases are TGTGCCAGCAGCCGACAGGTGGGGGAGACCCAGTACTTC.

This clone was seen just once. This chain links TRBV10-3 with TRBJ2-2; the D gene is possibly TRBD2 (5 bases). This CDR3 has 16 residues. V lost 6 bases and J lost 2, with 16 bases in between. Germline V gene data show CDR1 as ENHRY and CDR2 as SYGVKD. The CDR3 is CAIRTRPTKNTGELFF. The CDR3 bases are TGTGCCATCAGGACCCGACCGACTAAAAACACCGGGGAGCTGTTTTTT.

The genes are TRBV15 and TRBJ1-1; the D is unclear. The CDR3 has 13 amino acids. The germline gives CDR1 LNHNV, CDR2 YYDKDF (reference sequence). The V and J ends lost 5 bases and 4 bases respectively, with 11 bases between them. CDR3 region: CATSDRVGTEAFF. CDR3 in DNA: TGTGCCACCAGCGACCGGGTAGGCACTGAAGCTTTCTTT.

The chain couples TRBV4-3 to TRBJ2-4; tentative D call: TRBD2 (5 bases). Germline assignment: CDR1 LGHNA and CDR2 YSLEER. V lost 0 bases and J lost 8, with 11 bases in between. The CDR3 totals 14 residues. Here the CDR3 reads CASSQEFRGYIQYF. In DNA form, the CDR3 reads TGCGCCAGCAGCCAAGAGTTCCGGGGATACATTCAGTACTTC.

This clone showed up just a few times. V and J are TRBV4-3 and TRBJ1-4; 11 bases agree with TRBD1. The CDR3 extends over 15 amino acids. The V and J ends lost 5 bases and 8 bases, in that order; junction bases with no gene match: 7. The V gene's germline CDR1 is LGHNA and CDR2 YSLEER. The CDR3: CASSVGTGGWEKLFF. CDR3 DNA sequence: TGCGCCAGCAGCGTCGGGACAGGGGGTTGGGAAAAACTGTTTTTT.

The chain uses TRBV2 and TRBJ1-2; TRBD1 might be the D (6 bases). The CDR3 is 17 residues long. Trimming shortened V by 1 base and J by 3 bases, and 18 bases separated the two germline ends. Germline V gene data show CDR1 as SNHLY and CDR2 as FYNNEI. CDR3 DNA: TGTGCCAGCAGTGAAGACCGGGTTTGGGAGGGGGACTATGGCTACACCTTC. It encodes CASSEDRVWEGDYGYTF.

The chain carries TRBV2 and TRBJ2-3; 12 bases map to TRBD2. CDR1 and CDR2 (germline): SNHLY, FYNNEI. Unmatched junction bases numbered 4, after V lost 6 bases and J lost 3 bases. The CDR3 consists of 15 residues. The CDR3 is CASRATSGGTDTQYF. CDR3 nucleotide sequence: TGTGCCAGCAGAGCGACTAGCGGGGGAACAGATACGCAGTATTTT. The full variable domain, rest sourced from reference TRBV2 and TRBJ2-3, is EPEVTQTPSHQVTQMGQEVILRCVPISNHLYFYWYRQILGQKVEFLVSFYNNEISEKSEIFDDQFSVERPDGSNFTLKIRSTKLEDSAMYFCASRATSGGTDTQYFGPGTRLTVL.

This chain uses TRBV28 with TRBJ2-1; 8 bases are a match to TRBD2. The junction had 9 bases not matched to a gene; V was cut back by 5 bases and J by 3 bases. The CDR3 extends over 16 amino acids. Germline lookup yields CDR1 MDHEN and CDR2 SYDVKM. Written as DNA, the CDR3 is TGTGCCAGCAGTACCTCCAGCGGGGGTGTCTACAATGAGCAGTTCTTC. It translates to CASSTSSGGVYNEQFF.